This entry features one TCR beta chain sequence. The sample originates from a study of blood T cell repertoires in COVID-19. Study as a whole: The samples span acute and convalescent COVID-19 from the United States, Italy and Spain. PBMCs, B-cell-depleted T cells, or T cells provided the cDNA or gDNA that made up the material.

The CDR3 is 14 residues long. Germline CDR1 and CDR2: SGHKS and YYEKEE (reference sequence). The ends were cut back, 1 base at V and 5 bases at J, with 12 bases in the middle. The Seattle patients, enrolled during active infection, were followed longitudinally. Per the original methods: Counts of nucleated cells, estimated from reference gene primer amplification, were obtained. Clones were read by immunoSEQ multiplex PCR, and TCRdb kept only the in-frame ones, dropping some. That table gives V, J and clone size, and the DNA gave D and trimming. In the table there are a few hundred thousand clones, around 92% of which are singletons.

This TCR came from a woman between 25 and 40 years old with COVID-19, enrolled during active disease. This rearrangement joins TRBV5-5 to TRBJ2-5, with D perhaps matching TRBD2 (7 bases). The specimen was peripheral blood. The DNA for the CDR3 is TGTGCCAGCAGCTTGCTGGGGGGGCCGGAGACCCAGTACTTC. It encodes CASSLLGGPETQYF.